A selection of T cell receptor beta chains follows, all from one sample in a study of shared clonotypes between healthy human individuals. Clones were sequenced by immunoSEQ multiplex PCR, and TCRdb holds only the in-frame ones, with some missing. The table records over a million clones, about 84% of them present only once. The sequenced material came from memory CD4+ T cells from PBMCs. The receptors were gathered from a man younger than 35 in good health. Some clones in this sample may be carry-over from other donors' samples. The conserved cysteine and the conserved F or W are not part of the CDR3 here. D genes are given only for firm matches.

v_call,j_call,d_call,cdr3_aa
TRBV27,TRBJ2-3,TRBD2,ASRLGLADKLSTDTQY
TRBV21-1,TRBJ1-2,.,ASSKGGQSGGYT
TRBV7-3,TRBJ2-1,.,ASSLIGTRLNYNEQF
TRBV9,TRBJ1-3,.,ASTTGPGDTIY
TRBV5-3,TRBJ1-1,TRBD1,ASSSQTQGETF
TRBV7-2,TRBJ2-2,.,ASSLFRRNTGELF
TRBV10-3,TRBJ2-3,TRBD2,AISGLVAGAADTQY
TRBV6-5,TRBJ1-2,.,ASSSQVAANYGYT
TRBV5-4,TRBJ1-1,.,ATSQGTTEAF
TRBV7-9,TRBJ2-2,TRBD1,ASSPDRGHTGELF
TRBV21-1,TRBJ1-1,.,ASSIKDGTEAF
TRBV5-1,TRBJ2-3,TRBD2,ASRGLAGTPDTQY
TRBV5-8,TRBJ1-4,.,ASSRRGRDFNEKLF
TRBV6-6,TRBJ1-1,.,ASSSPMNTEAF
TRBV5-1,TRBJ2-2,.,ASSPAWGYTGELF
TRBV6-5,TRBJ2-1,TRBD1,ASNSGTGGYNEQF
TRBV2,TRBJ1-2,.,ASRRDSNYGYT
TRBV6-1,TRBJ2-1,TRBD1,ASSLGQRSNEQF
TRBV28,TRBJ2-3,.,ASSFSPLADTQY
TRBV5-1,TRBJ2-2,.,ASSLQTEGELF
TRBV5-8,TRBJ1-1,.,ASSSYRVRGTEAF
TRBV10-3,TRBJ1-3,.,AIKDSSRGNTIY
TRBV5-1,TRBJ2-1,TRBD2,ASSSGTSGRLNEQF
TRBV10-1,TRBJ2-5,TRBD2,ASSESAGGIETQY
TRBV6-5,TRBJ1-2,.,ASSSYRQADDGYT
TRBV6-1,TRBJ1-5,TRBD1,ASSEARTGWNQPQH
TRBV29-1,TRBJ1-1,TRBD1,SVEGDRDEAF
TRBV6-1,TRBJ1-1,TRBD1,ASSWTGGRPEAF
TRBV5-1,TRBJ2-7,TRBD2,ASSLVPAGASYEQY
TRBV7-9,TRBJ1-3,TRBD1,ASSGGQGPGNTIY
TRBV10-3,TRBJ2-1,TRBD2,AISNLAGGSYNEQF
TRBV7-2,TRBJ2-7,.,ASVGGGVYEQY
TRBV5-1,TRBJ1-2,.,ASPTRRFYGYT
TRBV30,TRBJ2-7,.,AWNTGTGWQY
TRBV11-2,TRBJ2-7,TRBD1,ASEGQTYGQY
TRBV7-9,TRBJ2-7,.,ASSFDTGEQY
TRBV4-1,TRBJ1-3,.,ASSQRTGQLGTSGNTIY
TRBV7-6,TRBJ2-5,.,ASSSRYQETQY
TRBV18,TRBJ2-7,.,ASSPDPPEQY
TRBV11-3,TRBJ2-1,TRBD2,ASSSRPSGVRNNEQF
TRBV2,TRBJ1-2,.,ASSEEGRTTYGYT
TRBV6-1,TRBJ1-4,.,ASSPPSLNEKLF
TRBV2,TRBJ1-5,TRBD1,ASSWDSLDNQPQH
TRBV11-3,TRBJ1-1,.,ASSFGQTSEAF
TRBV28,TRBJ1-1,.,ASSLRGENTEAF
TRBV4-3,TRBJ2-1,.,ASSLGGPGNEQF
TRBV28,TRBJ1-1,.,ASRSEGGRIEAF
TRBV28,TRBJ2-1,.,ASSLKPPRAYNEQF
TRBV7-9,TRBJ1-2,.,ASSLSVRLAGHNYGYT
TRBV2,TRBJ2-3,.,ASTPVGPGNTQY
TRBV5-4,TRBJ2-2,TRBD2,ASSGEGGLRELF
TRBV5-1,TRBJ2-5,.,ASSLAGPTLGETQY
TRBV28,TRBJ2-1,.,ASRSPGRELF
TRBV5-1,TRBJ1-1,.,ASSLGYGLTGTEAF
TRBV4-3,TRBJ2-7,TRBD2,ASSQDPRSGSDEQY
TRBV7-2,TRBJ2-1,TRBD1,ASSSAGTGHEQF
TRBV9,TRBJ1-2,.,ASSVREANYGYT
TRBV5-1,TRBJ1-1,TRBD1,ASSLLGQGPTEAF
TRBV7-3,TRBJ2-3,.,ASSPSRGGPNTDTQY
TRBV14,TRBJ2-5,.,ASSQNRDPQETQY